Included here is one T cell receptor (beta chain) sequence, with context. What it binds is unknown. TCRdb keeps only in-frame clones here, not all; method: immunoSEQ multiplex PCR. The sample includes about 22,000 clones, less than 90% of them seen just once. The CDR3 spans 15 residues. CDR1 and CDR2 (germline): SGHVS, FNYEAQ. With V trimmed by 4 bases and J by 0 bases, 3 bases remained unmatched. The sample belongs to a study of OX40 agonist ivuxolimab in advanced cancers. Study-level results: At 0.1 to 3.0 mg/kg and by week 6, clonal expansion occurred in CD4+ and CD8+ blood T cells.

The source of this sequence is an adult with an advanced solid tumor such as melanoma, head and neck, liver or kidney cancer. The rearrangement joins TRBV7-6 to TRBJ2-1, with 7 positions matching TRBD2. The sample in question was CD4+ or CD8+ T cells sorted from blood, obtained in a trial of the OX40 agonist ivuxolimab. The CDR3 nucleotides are TGTGCCAGCAGCTACGGGGGGAGCTCCTACAATGAGCAGTTCTTC. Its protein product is CASSYGGSSYNEQFF.